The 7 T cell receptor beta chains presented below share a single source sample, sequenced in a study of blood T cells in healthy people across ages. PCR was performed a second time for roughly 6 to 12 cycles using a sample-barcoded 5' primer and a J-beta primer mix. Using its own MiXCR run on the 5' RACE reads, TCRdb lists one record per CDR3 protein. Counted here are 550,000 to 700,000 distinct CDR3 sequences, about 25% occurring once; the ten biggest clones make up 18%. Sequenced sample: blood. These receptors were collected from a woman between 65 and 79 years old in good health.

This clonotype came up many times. CDR3 protein: CASSPRGASTDTQYF. DNA of the CDR3: TGTGCCAGCAGTCCACGAGGGGCGAGCACAGATACGCAGTATTTT. This sequence joins TRBV9 and TRBJ2-3, with D perhaps given as TRBD1 or TRBD2 (5 bases each). The CDR3 loop spans 15 amino acids. V was clipped by 5 bases and J by 0 bases, with 13 bases between them. Germline V lookup: CDR1 SGDLS, CDR2 YYNGEE.

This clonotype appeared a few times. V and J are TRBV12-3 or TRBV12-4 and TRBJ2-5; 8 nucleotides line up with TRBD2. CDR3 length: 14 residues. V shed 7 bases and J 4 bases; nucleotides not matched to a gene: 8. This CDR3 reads CASTAGLAGETQYF. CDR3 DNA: TGTGCCAGCACCGCCGGCCTAGCGGGAGAGACCCAGTACTTC.

CDR3 DNA sequence: TGCGCCAGCAGCCCGGGACAGGGGGCGCCGGGCTACACCTTC. Its protein product is CASSPGQGAPGYTF. The chain employs TRBV5-1 and TRBJ1-2; 12 nucleotides agree with TRBD1. In germline, CDR1 is SGHRS, CDR2 YFSETQ. The CDR3 is 14 amino acids. Trimming cost V 4 bases and J 8 bases; bases outside gene matches: 6.

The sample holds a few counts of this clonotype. The CDR3 region is CASSLEGRKYF. In DNA form, the CDR3 reads TGTGCCAGCAGTTTAGAGGGACGAAAGTACTTC. V and J are TRBV12-3 or TRBV12-4 and TRBJ2-4; either TRBD1 or TRBD2 may fit D (5 bases each). The CDR3 has 11 amino acids. Trimming pared 1 base from V and 14 bases from J, leaving 9 bases between.

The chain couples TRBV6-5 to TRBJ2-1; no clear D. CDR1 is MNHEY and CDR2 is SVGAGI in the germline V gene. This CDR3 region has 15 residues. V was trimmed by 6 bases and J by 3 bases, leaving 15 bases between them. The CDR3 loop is CASSPGLPLYNEQFF. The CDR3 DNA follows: TGTGCCAGCAGCCCCGGGCTACCCCTCTACAATGAGCAGTTCTTC.

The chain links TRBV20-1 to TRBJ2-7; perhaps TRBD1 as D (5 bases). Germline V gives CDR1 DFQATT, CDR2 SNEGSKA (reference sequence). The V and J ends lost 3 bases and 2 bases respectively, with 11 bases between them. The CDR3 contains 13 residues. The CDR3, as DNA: TGCAGTGCTAGTCCGCAGGGTCCCTACGAGCAGTACTTC. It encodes CSASPQGPYEQYF.

Here the CDR3 reads CSARDIGRGGQETQYF. Written as DNA, the CDR3 is TGCAGTGCTAGAGATATAGGGCGGGGGGGCCAAGAGACCCAGTACTTC. This chain uses TRBV20-1 with TRBJ2-5; 9 bases match TRBD2. CDR3 length: 16 amino acids. Trimming at V came to 0 bases and at J to 1 base, leaving 6 bases not matched to a gene. CDR1 is DFQATT and CDR2 is SNEGSKA in the germline V gene (reference sequence).